This entry concerns a single T cell receptor (beta chain). Its antigen is not identified. Other DNA sequences of this sample code for an identical CDR3. This specimen comes from a study of cytomegalovirus exposure and HLA in healthy donors. Study-level findings and limits: The study put 150 or so TCR beta chains on its list as cytomegalovirus-associated. According to a later analysis, donors in an Asian-associated ancestry cluster reportedly had fewer N-insertions than the approximately 620-donor mean. As a later analysis revealed, the rate of TCR association differed by HLA locus, with DRB1 most and HLA-C fewest. From TCR beta sequences, most subjects' HLA-A and HLA-B alleles were reportedly predicted accurately.

The CDR3 has 13 amino acids. From germline, CDR1 is SEHNR and CDR2 FQNEAQ (reference sequence). The V and J ends lost 1 base and 5 bases respectively, with 6 bases between them. 60 Vbeta and 13 Jbeta primers were used in PCR. Profiling relied on immunoSEQ multiplex PCR, and the TCRdb table lists in-frame clones only, not all of them. Here the sample spans 170,000 or so clones, under 80% being singletons. V usage is TRBV7-9 and J usage is TRBJ2-1; possible D gene TRBD2, 6 bases. The receptor was derived from a woman aged 45-65 years in good health and CMV-seropositive. The sample comprised PBMCs. The CDR3, as DNA: TGTGCCAGCAGCTTAGAGCGGGACAATGAGCAGTTCTTC. As protein: CASSLERDNEQFF.